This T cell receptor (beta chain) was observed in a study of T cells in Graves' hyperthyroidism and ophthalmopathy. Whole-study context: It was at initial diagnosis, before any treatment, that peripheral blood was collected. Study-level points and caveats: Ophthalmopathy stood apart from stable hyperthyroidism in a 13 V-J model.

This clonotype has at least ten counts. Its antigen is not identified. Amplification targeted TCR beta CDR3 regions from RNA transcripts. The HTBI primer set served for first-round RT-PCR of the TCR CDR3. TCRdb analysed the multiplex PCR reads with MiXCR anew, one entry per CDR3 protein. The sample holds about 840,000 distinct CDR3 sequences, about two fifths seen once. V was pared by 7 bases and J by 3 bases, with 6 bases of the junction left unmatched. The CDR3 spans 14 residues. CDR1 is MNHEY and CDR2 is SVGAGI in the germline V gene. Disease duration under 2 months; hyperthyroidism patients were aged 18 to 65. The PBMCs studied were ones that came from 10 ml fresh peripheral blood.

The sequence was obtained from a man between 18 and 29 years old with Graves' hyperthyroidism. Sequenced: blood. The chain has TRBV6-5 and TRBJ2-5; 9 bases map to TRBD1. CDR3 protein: CASKRRTGEETQYF. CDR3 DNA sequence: TGTGCCAGCAAACGCCGGACAGGGGAAGAGACCCAGTACTTC.